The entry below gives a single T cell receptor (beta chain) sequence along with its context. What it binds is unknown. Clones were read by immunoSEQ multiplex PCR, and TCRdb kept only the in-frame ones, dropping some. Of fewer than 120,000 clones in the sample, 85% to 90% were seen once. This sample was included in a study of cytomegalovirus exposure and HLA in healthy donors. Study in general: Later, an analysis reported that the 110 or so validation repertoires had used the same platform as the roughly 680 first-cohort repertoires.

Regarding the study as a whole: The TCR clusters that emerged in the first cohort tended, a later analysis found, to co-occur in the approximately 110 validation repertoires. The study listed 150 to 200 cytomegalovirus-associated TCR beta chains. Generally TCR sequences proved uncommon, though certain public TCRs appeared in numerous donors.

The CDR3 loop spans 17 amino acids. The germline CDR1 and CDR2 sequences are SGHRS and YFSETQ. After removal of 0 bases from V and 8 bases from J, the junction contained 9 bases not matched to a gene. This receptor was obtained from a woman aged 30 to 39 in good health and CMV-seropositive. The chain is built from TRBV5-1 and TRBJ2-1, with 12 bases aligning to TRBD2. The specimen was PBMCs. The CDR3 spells CASSLARTSGKEDEQFF. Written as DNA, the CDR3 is TGCGCCAGCAGCTTGGCCCGGACTAGCGGGAAGGAGGATGAGCAGTTCTTC.